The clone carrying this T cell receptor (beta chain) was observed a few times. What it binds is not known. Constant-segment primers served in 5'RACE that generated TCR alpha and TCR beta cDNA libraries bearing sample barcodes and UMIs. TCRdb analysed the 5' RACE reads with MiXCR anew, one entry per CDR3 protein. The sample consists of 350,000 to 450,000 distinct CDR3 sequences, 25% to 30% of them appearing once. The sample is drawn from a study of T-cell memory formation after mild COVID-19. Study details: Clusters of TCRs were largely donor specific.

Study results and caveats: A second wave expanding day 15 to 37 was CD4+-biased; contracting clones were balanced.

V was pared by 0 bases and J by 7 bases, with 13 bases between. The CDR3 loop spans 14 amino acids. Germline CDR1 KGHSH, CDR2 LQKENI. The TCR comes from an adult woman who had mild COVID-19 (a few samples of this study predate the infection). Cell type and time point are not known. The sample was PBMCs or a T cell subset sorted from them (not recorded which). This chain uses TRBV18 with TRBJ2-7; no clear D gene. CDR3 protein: CASSPPGPTEEQYF. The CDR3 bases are TGTGCCAGCTCACCACCGGGCCCTACGGAGGAGCAGTACTTC.